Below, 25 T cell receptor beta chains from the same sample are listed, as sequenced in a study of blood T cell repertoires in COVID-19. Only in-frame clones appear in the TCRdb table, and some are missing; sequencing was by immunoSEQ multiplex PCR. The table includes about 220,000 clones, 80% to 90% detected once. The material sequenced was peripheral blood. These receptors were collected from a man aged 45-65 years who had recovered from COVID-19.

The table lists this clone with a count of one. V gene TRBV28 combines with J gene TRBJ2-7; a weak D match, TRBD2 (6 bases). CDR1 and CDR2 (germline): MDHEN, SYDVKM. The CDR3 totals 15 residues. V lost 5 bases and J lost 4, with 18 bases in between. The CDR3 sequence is CASSGSVFGLYEQYF. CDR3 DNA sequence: TGTGCCAGCAGTGGGTCGGTCTTTGGACTATACGAGCAGTACTTC.

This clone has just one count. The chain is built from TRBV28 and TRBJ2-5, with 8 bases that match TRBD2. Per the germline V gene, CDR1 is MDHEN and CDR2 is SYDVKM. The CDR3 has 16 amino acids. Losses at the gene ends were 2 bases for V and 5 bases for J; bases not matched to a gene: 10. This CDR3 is CASSLTVAGKGETQYF. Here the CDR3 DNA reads TGTGCCAGCAGTTTAACCGTAGCGGGAAAGGGGGAGACCCAGTACTTC.

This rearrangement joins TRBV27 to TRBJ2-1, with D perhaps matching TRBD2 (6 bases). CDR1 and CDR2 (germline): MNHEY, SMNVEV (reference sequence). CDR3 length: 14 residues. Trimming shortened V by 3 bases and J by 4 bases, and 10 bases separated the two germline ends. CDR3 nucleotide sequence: TGTGCCAGCAGTTTCGGAGGGCATTACAATGAGCAGTTCTTC. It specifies CASSFGGHYNEQFF.

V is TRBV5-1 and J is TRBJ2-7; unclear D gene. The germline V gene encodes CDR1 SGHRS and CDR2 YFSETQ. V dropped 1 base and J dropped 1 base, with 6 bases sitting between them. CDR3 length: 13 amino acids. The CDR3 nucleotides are TGCGCCAGCAGCTTGCCTAGTTCCTACGAGCAGTACTTC. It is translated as CASSLPSSYEQYF.

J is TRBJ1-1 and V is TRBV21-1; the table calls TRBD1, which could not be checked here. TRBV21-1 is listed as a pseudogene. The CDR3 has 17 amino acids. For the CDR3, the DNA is TGTGCCAGCCCCTCGGACCGGGACAGGAAACTCAACACTGAAGCTTTCTTT. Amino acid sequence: CASPSDRDRKLNTEAFF.

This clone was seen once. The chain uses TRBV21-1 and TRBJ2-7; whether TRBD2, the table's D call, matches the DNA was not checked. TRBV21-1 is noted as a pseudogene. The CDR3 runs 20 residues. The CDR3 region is CASSKARVGLAGGLSHEQYF. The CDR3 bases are TGTGCCAGCAGCAAAGCCCGAGTTGGACTAGCGGGAGGGCTGTCCCACGAGCAGTACTTC.

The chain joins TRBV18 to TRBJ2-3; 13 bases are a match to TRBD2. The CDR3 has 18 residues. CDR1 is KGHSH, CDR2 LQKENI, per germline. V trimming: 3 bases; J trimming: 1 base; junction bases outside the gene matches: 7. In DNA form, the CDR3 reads TGTGCCAGCTCACCTTACCTCGGACTAGCGGGGGGCACAGATACGCAGTATTTT. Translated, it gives CASSPYLGLAGGTDTQYF.

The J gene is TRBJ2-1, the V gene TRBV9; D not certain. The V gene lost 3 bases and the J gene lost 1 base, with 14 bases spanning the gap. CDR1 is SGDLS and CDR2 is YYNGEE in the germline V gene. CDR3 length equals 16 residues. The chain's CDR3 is CASSERIESSYNEQFF. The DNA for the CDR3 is TGTGCCAGCAGCGAGCGCATAGAAAGTTCCTACAATGAGCAGTTCTTC.

The CDR3 loop is CASSYGDSDSYEQYF. The DNA for the CDR3 is TGTGCCAGCAGTTACGGGGACAGCGACTCCTACGAGCAGTACTTC. This chain uses TRBV6-5 with TRBJ2-7, with 7 bases that match TRBD1. The germline V gene has CDR1 MNHEY and CDR2 SVGAGI. After removal of 2 bases from V and 0 bases from J, the junction contained 4 bases not matched to a gene. The length of the CDR3 is 15 residues.

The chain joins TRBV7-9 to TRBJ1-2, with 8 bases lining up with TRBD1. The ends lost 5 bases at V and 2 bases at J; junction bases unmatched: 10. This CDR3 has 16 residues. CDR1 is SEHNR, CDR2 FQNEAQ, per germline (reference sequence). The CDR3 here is CASSELGQESNYGYTF. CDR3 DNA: TGTGCCAGCAGCGAATTGGGACAGGAGTCCAACTATGGCTACACCTTC.

The CDR3 sequence is CASKDGSGTDTQYF. The CDR3 coding sequence is TGCGCCAGCAAAGACGGGAGCGGAACAGATACGCAGTATTTT. This chain uses TRBV10-2 with TRBJ2-3, with D maybe TRBD2 (6 bases). Trimming took off 7 bases at V and 3 bases at J, with 14 bases between the two ends. From germline, CDR1 is WSHSY and CDR2 SAAADI. This CDR3 region has 14 residues.

CDR3 sequence reads: CASSFLTPGLGWDTQYF. The CDR3 DNA is TGTGCCAGCAGTTTCTTAACACCGGGACTAGGTTGGGATACGCAGTATTTT. The V and J genes are TRBV27 and TRBJ2-3; TRBD2 aligns across 8 bases. With 3 bases clipped from V and 6 bases from J, the junction kept 14 bases outside the gene matches. This CDR3 region has 17 residues. Germline loops: CDR1 MNHEY, CDR2 SMNVEV (reference sequence).

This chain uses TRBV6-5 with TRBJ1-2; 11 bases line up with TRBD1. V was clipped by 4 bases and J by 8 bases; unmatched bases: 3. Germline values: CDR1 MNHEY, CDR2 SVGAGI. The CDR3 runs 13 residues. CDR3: CASSSWTGGGYTF. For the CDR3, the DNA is TGTGCCAGCAGTTCGTGGACAGGGGGCGGCTACACCTTC.

In DNA form, the CDR3 reads TGCGCCAGCAGCCCGCGGTCACGCGCAACTAATGAAAAACTGTTTTTT. It is translated as CASSPRSRATNEKLFF. This chain joins TRBV5-1 and TRBJ1-4; no clear D. Trimming cost V 4 bases and J 0 bases, with 13 bases left between them. This CDR3 is built from 16 residues. CDR1 and CDR2 from the germline V gene are SGHRS and YFSETQ. The variable domain in full, completed from reference TRBV5-1 and TRBJ1-4, reads KAGVTQTPRYLIKTRGQQVTLSCSPISGHRSVSWYQQTPGQGLQFLFEYFSETQRNKGNFPGRFSGRQFSNSRSEMNVSTLELGDSALYLCASSPRSRATNEKLFFGSGTQLSVL.

The CDR3 loop is CASSRGQGQGLEAYEQYF. Written as DNA, the CDR3 is TGTGCCAGCAGTAGGGGACAGGGGCAGGGACTAGAAGCCTACGAGCAGTACTTC. V is TRBV27 and J is TRBJ2-7; the match to TRBD1 covers 10 bases. V shed 5 bases and J 2 bases; nucleotides not matched to a gene: 15. CDR3 size: 18 residues. Germline CDR1 reads MNHEY; CDR2 reads SMNVEV (reference sequence).

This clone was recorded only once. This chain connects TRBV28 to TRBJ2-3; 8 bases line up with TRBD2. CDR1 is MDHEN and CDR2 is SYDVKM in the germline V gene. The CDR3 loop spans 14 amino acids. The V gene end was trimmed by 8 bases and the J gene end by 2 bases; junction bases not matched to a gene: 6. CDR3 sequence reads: CASLRSGATDTQYF. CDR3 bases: TGTGCCAGCCTCCGTAGCGGGGCCACAGATACGCAGTATTTT.

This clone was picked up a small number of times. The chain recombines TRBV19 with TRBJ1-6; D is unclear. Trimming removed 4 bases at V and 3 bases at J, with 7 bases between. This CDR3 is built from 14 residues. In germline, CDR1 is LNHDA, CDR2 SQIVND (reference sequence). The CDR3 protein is CASSKDFYNSPLHF. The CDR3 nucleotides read TGTGCCAGTAGTAAGGACTTCTATAATTCACCCCTCCACTTT. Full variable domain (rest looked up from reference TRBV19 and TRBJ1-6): DGGITQSPKYLFRKEGQNVTLSCEQNLNHDAMYWYRQDPGQGLRLIYYSQIVNDFQKGDIAEGYSVSREKKESFPLTVTSAQKNPTAFYLCASSKDFYNSPLHFGNGTRLTVT.

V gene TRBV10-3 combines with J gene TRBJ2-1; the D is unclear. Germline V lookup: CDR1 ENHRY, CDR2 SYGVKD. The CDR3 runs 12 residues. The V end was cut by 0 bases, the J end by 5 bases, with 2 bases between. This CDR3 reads CAISESNNEQFF. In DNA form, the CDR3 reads TGTGCCATCAGTGAGTCTAACAATGAGCAGTTCTTC.

CDR3 bases: TGTGCCAGCAGTGAATGGGACAGGGTCAATGAGATGAACACTGAAGCTTTCTTT. Protein sequence: CASSEWDRVNEMNTEAFF. This rearrangement joins TRBV2 to TRBJ1-1; 9 bases match TRBD1. Unmatched junction bases numbered 10, after V lost 2 bases and J lost 0 bases. The V gene's germline CDR1 is SNHLY and CDR2 FYNNEI. The CDR3 is 18 amino acids.

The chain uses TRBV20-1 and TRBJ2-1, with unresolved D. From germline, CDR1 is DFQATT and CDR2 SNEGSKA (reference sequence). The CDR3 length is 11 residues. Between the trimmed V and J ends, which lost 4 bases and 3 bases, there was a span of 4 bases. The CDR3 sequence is CSATNYNEQFF. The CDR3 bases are TGCAGTGCTACTAACTACAATGAGCAGTTCTTC.

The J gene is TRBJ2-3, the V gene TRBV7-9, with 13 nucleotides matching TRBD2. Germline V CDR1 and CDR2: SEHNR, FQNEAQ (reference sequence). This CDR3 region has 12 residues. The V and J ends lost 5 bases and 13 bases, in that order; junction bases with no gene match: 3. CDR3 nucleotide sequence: TGTGCCAGCAGCACTAGCGGGAGGGCCGAGTATTTT. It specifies CASSTSGRAEYF.

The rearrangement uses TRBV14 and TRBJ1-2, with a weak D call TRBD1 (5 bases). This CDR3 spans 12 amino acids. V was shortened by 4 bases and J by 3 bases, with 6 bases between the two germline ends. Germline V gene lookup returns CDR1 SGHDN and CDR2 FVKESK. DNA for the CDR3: TGTGCCAGCAGCCTACAGGACTATGGCTACACCTTC. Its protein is CASSLQDYGYTF.

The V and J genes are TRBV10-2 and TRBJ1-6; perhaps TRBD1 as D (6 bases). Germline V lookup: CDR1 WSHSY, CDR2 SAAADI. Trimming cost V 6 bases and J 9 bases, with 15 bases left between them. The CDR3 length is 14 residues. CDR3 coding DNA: TGCGCCAGCAGCTTACAGGGTGGCACTTCACCCCTCCACTTT. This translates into CASSLQGGTSPLHF.

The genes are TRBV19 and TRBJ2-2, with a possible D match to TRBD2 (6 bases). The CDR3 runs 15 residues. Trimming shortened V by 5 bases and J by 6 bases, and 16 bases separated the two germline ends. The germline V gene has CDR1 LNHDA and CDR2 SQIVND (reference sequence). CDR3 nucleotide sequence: TGTGCCAGTAGTGTTAGGAGGGGATGGTCCGGGGAGCTGTTTTTT. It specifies CASSVRRGWSGELFF. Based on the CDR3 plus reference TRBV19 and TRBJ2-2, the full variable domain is DGGITQSPKYLFRKEGQNVTLSCEQNLNHDAMYWYRQDPGQGLRLIYYSQIVNDFQKGDIAEGYSVSREKKESFPLTVTSAQKNPTAFYLCASSVRRGWSGELFFGEGSRLTVL.

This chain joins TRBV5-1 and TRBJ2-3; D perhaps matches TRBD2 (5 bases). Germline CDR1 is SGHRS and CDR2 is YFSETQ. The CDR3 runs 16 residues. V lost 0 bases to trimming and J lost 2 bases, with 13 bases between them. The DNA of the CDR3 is TGCGCCAGCAGCTTGGGCCTTAGCGCTAACACAGATACGCAGTATTTT. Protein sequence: CASSLGLSANTDTQYF.